The source of this T cell receptor beta chain is a study of blood T cells in healthy people across ages. Peripheral blood was drawn, around 9.5 milliliters per donor. On this clonotype itself: Its target is unknown.

Study-wide points: Among T cells, TCR beta diversity per million cells dropped roughly linearly as age rose. Aged donors had fewer naive CD4+ cells and lower diversity than long-lived donors.

It was with a sample-barcoded 5' primer and a J-beta primer mix that a second PCR of roughly 6 to 11 cycles was run. One entry per CDR3 protein results from TCRdb running MiXCR on the 5' RACE reads. This sample has 850,000 to 1,000,000 distinct CDR3 sequences; roughly 51% occur once, and the top ten carry 20% to 25%. The germline CDR1 and CDR2 sequences are SNHLY and FYNNEI. The V and J ends lost 4 bases and 4 bases respectively, with 14 bases between them. CDR3 length: 14 residues. The chain couples TRBV2 to TRBJ2-7, with unresolved D. The sequencing input was blood. The origin of this receptor is a woman aged 60-75 years in good health. The chain's CDR3 is CASSGRVSPYEQYF. The CDR3 DNA sequence: TGTGCCAGCAGTGGTCGAGTCAGTCCTTACGAGCAGTACTTC.